This T cell receptor (beta chain) is from a study of blood T cell repertoires in COVID-19. Study-level background: Donors in the United States, Italy and Spain gave samples during acute or convalescent COVID-19.

Across about two dozen US areas, participants ranged in age from 18 to 89 years. Cohort assignment relied on participant-reported clinical history. The CDR3 is 12 residues long. The germline V and J ends were trimmed by 5 bases and 5 bases, with 7 bases remaining between them. Germline lookup yields CDR1 LNHDA and CDR2 SQIVND (reference sequence). In the study's own analysis: Reference gene primer amplification in the assay estimated nucleated cell counts. Sequencing used immunoSEQ multiplex PCR; TCRdb keeps in-frame clones, though not all of them. From that table come the V and J calls and clone size; the DNA was used to work out D and trimming. The sample lists about 200,000 clones; around 84% were seen once.

The genes are TRBV19 and TRBJ1-5; D remains ambiguous. The clonotype comes from a woman between 40 and 50 years old with acute COVID-19. Source material: PBMCs or T cells enriched from blood (not recorded which). The CDR3 DNA reads TGTGCCAGTAGTCCTCTCGATCAGCCCCAGCATTTT. Protein sequence: CASSPLDQPQHF.